The 9 T cell receptor beta chains given below trace back to one sample, sequenced in a study of siplizumab effects on memory and regulatory T cells. The data were produced by immunoSEQ multiplex PCR, yet TCRdb's version contains in-frame clones alone and is incomplete. The sample lists around 86,000 clones; roughly 94% were seen once. The sequenced material came from non-Treg CD4+ T cells sorted from blood. These receptors were obtained from a human donor in good health.

The chain recombines TRBV5-1 with TRBJ1-2; the D is unclear. Germline CDR1 reads SGHRS; CDR2 reads YFSETQ. The CDR3 extends over 13 amino acids. Trimming shortened V by 4 bases and J by 7 bases, and 14 bases separated the two germline ends. CDR3 residues: CASSATRLSGYTF. The CDR3 coding sequence is TGCGCCAGCAGCGCGACAAGGTTGAGTGGCTACACCTTC. The entire variable domain, with the rest obtained from reference TRBV5-1 and TRBJ1-2, is as follows: KAGVTQTPRYLIKTRGQQVTLSCSPISGHRSVSWYQQTPGQGLQFLFEYFSETQRNKGNFPGRFSGRQFSNSRSEMNVSTLELGDSALYLCASSATRLSGYTFGSGTRLTVV.

This clone has more than one count but fewer than ten. This chain links TRBV7-2 with TRBJ1-3; D gene unclear. The CDR3 loop spans 14 amino acids. V dropped 2 bases and J dropped 1 base, with 6 bases sitting between them. CDR1 and CDR2 (germline): SGHTA, FQGNSA. The CDR3 DNA reads TGTGCCAGCAGCTTACTAAGTTCTGGAAACACCATATATTTT. This sequence encodes CASSLLSSGNTIYF. Full variable domain (outside the CDR3, taken from reference TRBV7-2 and TRBJ1-3): GAGVSQSPSNKVTEKGKDVELRCDPISGHTALYWYRQSLGQGLEFLIYFQGNSAPDKSGLPSDRFSAERTGGSVSTLTIQRTQQEDSAVYLCASSLLSSGNTIYFGEGSWLTVV.

The chain couples TRBV5-1 to TRBJ2-7; TRBD2 matches 12 bases. This CDR3 is 15 amino acids long. V lost 4 bases and J lost 1; bases outside the gene matches: 3. Germline assignment: CDR1 SGHRS and CDR2 YFSETQ. In DNA form, the CDR3 reads TGCGCCAGCAGCCGGACTAGCGGGGAGTCCTACGAGCAGTACTTC. As protein: CASSRTSGESYEQYF.

The J gene is TRBJ1-6, the V gene TRBV6-1, with a possible D match to TRBD1 (6 bases). This CDR3 is built from 14 residues. The germline V gene has CDR1 MNHNS and CDR2 SASEGT. The V end lost 7 bases, the J end lost 5 bases, and 12 bases lay between the germline ends. The CDR3 coding sequence is TGTGCCAGCAAGTTACAGGGTAATAATTCACCCCTCCACTTT. This translates into CASKLQGNNSPLHF.

The V and J genes are TRBV6-5 and TRBJ1-3; no reliable D call. CDR1 MNHEY and CDR2 SVGAGI come from the germline V gene. V lost 2 bases to trimming and J lost 0 bases, with 11 bases between them. The CDR3 length is 16 residues. In nucleotides, the CDR3 is TGTGCCAGCAGTTACGCCGGGCACAACTCTGGAAACACCATATATTTT. Translating gives CASSYAGHNSGNTIYF.

The chain combines TRBV19 with TRBJ2-7; D remains ambiguous. V lost 6 bases, J lost 6 bases, and 12 bases lay in between. CDR3 length equals 12 residues. CDR1 is LNHDA, CDR2 SQIVND, per germline (reference sequence). CDR3 coding DNA: TGTGCCAGTAGCACTGACCTGGGCGAGCAGTACTTC. It specifies CASSTDLGEQYF. Drawing the rest from reference TRBV19 and TRBJ2-7, the complete variable domain is DGGITQSPKYLFRKEGQNVTLSCEQNLNHDAMYWYRQDPGQGLRLIYYSQIVNDFQKGDIAEGYSVSREKKESFPLTVTSAQKNPTAFYLCASSTDLGEQYFGPGTRLTVT.

The genes are TRBV18 and TRBJ2-2, with D perhaps matching TRBD1 (5 bases). Trimming pared 2 bases from V and 2 bases from J, leaving 12 bases between. The CDR3 is made up of 16 amino acids. Germline V gives CDR1 KGHSH, CDR2 LQKENI. CDR3 sequence: CASSPAGHLNTGELFF. CDR3 nucleotide sequence: TGTGCCAGCTCACCAGCAGGGCACCTAAACACCGGGGAGCTGTTTTTT.

J is TRBJ1-2 and V is TRBV19; tentative D call: TRBD1 (6 bases). Germline lookup yields CDR1 LNHDA and CDR2 SQIVND (reference sequence). CDR3 length equals 15 residues. Trimming took 4 bases from V and 6 from J, leaving 18 bases between them. The CDR3 bases are TGTGCCAGTAGTACTTATACCGGGGGGGCAGATGGCTACACCTTC. Its translation: CASSTYTGGADGYTF.

In DNA, the CDR3 is TGTGCCAGCAGCGCCCGGCTACTAGCGGGAGGGCTCAATGAGCAGTTCTTC. Encoded protein: CASSARLLAGGLNEQFF. The rearrangement uses TRBV5-4 and TRBJ2-1, with 13 bases lining up with TRBD2. Germline values: CDR1 SGHNT, CDR2 YYREEE (reference sequence). J gave up 6 bases and V 4 bases, and 10 bases lay outside the gene matches. The CDR3 runs 17 residues.